These T cell receptor beta chains were read from a single sample in a study of T cell responses to AZD1222 COVID-19 vaccine. Sequencing was performed with immunoSEQ multiplex PCR; in TCRdb, only in-frame clones are kept and a portion is missing. The sample holds about 78,000 clones, roughly 90% seen once. The sequences come from peripheral blood, collected on day 0 of MenACWY control vaccination. The receptors were sampled from an adult in good health. CDR3s include the opening cysteine and the closing phenylalanine or tryptophan. A D gene is named only where the DNA matches it firmly. Size values are once, few and many counts, or a class for expanded clones, and some rows have none.

clone size: NA
V gene: TRBV20-1
D gene: NA
J gene: TRBJ2-5
CDR3 protein: CSTWVGETQYF
CDR3 DNA: TGCAGTACATGGGTCGGGGAGACCCAGTACTTC

clone size: few
V gene: TRBV6-5
D gene: NA
J gene: TRBJ1-4
CDR3 protein: CASSFSPTNEKLFF
CDR3 DNA: TGTGCCAGCAGTTTTTCGCCAACTAATGAAAAACTGTTTTTT

clone size: NA
V gene: TRBV3-1/TRBV3-2
D gene: NA
J gene: TRBJ1-6
CDR3 protein: CASSPVDNSPLHF
CDR3 DNA: TGTGCCAGCAGCCCAGTCGATAATTCACCCCTCCACTTT

clone size: NA
V gene: TRBV25-1
D gene: NA
J gene: TRBJ2-5
CDR3 protein: CASSEDLKTQYF
CDR3 DNA: TGTGCCAGCAGTGAGGACTTGAAGACCCAGTACTTC

clone size: once
V gene: TRBV6-1
D gene: NA
J gene: TRBJ2-1
CDR3 protein: CASSELGSSYNEQFF
CDR3 DNA: TGTGCCAGCAGTGAATTAGGAAGCTCCTACAATGAGCAGTTCTTC

clone size: few
V gene: TRBV25-1
D gene: NA
J gene: TRBJ1-2
CDR3 protein: CASSESYGYTF
CDR3 DNA: TGTGCCAGCAGTGAATCCTATGGCTACACCTTC

clone size: NA
V gene: TRBV5-7
D gene: NA
J gene: TRBJ1-1
CDR3 protein: CASSLTPAKRVNTEAFF
CDR3 DNA: TGTGCCAGCAGCTTGACCCCGGCGAAGCGGGTGAACACTGAAGCTTTCTTT

clone size: NA
V gene: TRBV7-2
D gene: NA
J gene: TRBJ2-2
CDR3 protein: CASSAYNTGELFF
CDR3 DNA: TGTGCCAGCAGCGCATATAACACCGGGGAGCTGTTTTTT

clone size: once
V gene: TRBV18
D gene: NA
J gene: TRBJ1-2
CDR3 protein: CASSPGTMNYGYTF
CDR3 DNA: TGTGCCAGCTCACCCGGGACAATGAACTATGGCTACACCTTC

clone size: NA
V gene: TRBV19
D gene: NA
J gene: TRBJ1-3
CDR3 protein: CASSIVTGISGNTIYF
CDR3 DNA: TGTGCCAGTAGTATCGTAACAGGGATCTCTGGAAACACCATATATTTT

clone size: NA
V gene: TRBV27
D gene: TRBD1
J gene: TRBJ2-6
CDR3 protein: CASSLRGADRAPSGANVLTF
CDR3 DNA: TGTGCCAGCAGTTTAAGGGGTGCGGACAGGGCTCCCTCTGGGGCCAACGTCCTGACTTTC

clone size: NA
V gene: TRBV9
D gene: NA
J gene: TRBJ2-5
CDR3 protein: CASSAIGGVETQYF
CDR3 DNA: TGTGCCAGCAGCGCCATAGGAGGGGTAGAGACCCAGTACTTC

clone size: NA
V gene: TRBV9
D gene: NA
J gene: TRBJ1-2
CDR3 protein: CASSLTVPGGYTF
CDR3 DNA: TGTGCCAGCAGCTTGACAGTGCCGGGTGGCTACACCTTC

clone size: few
V gene: TRBV7-2
D gene: TRBD2
J gene: TRBJ2-6
CDR3 protein: CASSFSGGAGANVLTF
CDR3 DNA: TGTGCCAGCAGCTTCAGCGGGGGGGCTGGGGCCAACGTCCTGACTTTC

clone size: NA
V gene: TRBV5-4
D gene: TRBD2
J gene: TRBJ2-7
CDR3 protein: CASSAGTSLYEQYF
CDR3 DNA: TGTGCCAGCAGCGCCGGGACTAGCCTTTACGAGCAGTACTTC

clone size: NA
V gene: TRBV2
D gene: TRBD1
J gene: TRBJ1-2
CDR3 protein: CASSGRDRSNYGYTF
CDR3 DNA: TGTGCCAGCAGTGGCCGGGACAGATCTAACTATGGCTACACCTTC

clone size: NA
V gene: TRBV5-1
D gene: NA
J gene: TRBJ1-1
CDR3 protein: CASSLAMGEWGAFF
CDR3 DNA: TGCGCCAGCAGCTTGGCAATGGGCGAGTGGGGCGCTTTCTTT